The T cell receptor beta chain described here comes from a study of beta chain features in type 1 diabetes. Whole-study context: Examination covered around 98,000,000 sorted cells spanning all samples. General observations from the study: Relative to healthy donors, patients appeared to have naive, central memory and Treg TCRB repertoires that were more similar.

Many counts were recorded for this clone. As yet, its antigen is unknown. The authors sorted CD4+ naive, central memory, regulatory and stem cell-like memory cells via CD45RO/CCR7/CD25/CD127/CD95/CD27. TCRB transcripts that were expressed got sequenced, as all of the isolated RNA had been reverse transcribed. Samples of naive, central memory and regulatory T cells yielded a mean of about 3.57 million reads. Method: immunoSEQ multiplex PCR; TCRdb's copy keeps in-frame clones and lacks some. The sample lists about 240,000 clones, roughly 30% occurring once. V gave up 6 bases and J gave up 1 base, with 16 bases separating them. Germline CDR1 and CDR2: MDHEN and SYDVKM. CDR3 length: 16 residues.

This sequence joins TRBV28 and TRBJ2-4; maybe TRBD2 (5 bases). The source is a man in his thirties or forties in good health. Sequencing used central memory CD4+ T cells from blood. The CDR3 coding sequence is TGTGCCAGCAGCGTCGGAGGAAATGGGGCCAAAAACATTCAGTACTTC. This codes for CASSVGGNGAKNIQYF.